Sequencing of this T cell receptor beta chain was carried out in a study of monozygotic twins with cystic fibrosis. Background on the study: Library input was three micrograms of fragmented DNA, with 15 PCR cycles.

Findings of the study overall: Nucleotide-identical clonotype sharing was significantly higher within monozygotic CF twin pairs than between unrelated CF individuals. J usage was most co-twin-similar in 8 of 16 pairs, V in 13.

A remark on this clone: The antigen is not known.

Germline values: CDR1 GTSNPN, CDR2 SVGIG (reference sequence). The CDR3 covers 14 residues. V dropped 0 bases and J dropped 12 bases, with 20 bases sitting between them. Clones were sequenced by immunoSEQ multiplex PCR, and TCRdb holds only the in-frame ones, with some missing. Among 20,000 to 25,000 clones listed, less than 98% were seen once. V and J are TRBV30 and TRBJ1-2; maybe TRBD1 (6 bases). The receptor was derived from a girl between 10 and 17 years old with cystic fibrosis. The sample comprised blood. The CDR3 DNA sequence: TGTGCCTGGAGTGTACCTGACAGGAGAGGGCAGGACACCTTC. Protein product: CAWSVPDRRGQDTF.